The 17 T cell receptor beta chains below all came from one sample that was sequenced in a study of OX40 agonist ivuxolimab in advanced cancers. Data came from immunoSEQ multiplex PCR; TCRdb stores just in-frame clones and leaves some out. This table holds more than 85,000 clones, approximately 89% found once. Material: CD4+ or CD8+ T cells sorted from blood, obtained in a trial of the OX40 agonist ivuxolimab. The receptors originated from an adult with an advanced solid tumor such as melanoma, head and neck, liver or kidney cancer.

A single count supports this clone. The J gene is TRBJ1-2, the V gene TRBV28; a weak D match, TRBD1 (5 bases). CDR3 size: 13 residues. Germline CDR1 reads MDHEN; CDR2 reads SYDVKM. V gave up 5 bases and J gave up 3 bases, with 10 bases separating them. CDR3 sequence reads: CASSPGADYGYTF. In DNA form, the CDR3 reads TGTGCCAGCAGTCCCGGGGCGGACTATGGCTACACCTTC.

The V gene is TRBV25-1, the J gene TRBJ1-3; D not resolved. The V gene lost 7 bases and the J gene lost 2 bases, with 6 bases spanning the gap. The CDR3 sequence is 12 residues long. Germline-derived CDR1 and CDR2 are MGHDK and SYGVNS. The CDR3 here is CASTEAGNTIYF. DNA for the CDR3: TGTGCCAGCACTGAGGCTGGAAACACCATATATTTT.

The count of this clone is one. The chain has TRBV6-1 and TRBJ2-3, with TRBD2 matching over 9 bases. V was pared by 2 bases and J by 2 bases, with 11 bases of the junction left unmatched. CDR1 is MNHNS and CDR2 is SASEGT in the germline V gene. CDR3 length equals 18 residues. CDR3 in DNA: TGTGCCAGCAGTGAATTCCCCCAGACTAGCGGATTCACAGATACGCAGTATTTT. This codes for CASSEFPQTSGFTDTQYF.

This chain joins TRBV4-2 and TRBJ2-5; perhaps TRBD2 as D (5 bases). CDR3 length: 19 residues. Germline loops: CDR1 LGHNA, CDR2 YNFKEQ. V was shortened by 4 bases and J by 5 bases, with 29 bases between the two germline ends. CDR3 residues: CASSRRLDGEGVGSETQYF. The CDR3, as DNA: TGTGCCAGCAGCCGCCGGTTGGACGGAGAGGGCGTCGGGTCGGAGACCCAGTACTTC.

The CDR3 is CASSPDSGAGSHEQYF. The CDR3 bases are TGCGCCAGCAGCCCGGACAGTGGGGCGGGATCCCACGAGCAGTACTTC. The chain recombines TRBV4-3 with TRBJ2-7, with D perhaps matching TRBD1 or TRBD2 (6 bases each). Germline CDR1 LGHNA, CDR2 YSLEER. The V gene lost 4 bases and the J gene lost 5 bases, with 21 bases spanning the gap. The CDR3 extends over 16 amino acids.

The chain is built from TRBV5-1 and TRBJ2-2; 9 bases agree with TRBD1. V shed 6 bases, J shed 4 bases, and the junction held 7 bases outside the gene matches. The CDR3 has 15 amino acids. Germline loops: CDR1 SGHRS, CDR2 YFSETQ. Written as DNA, the CDR3 is TGCGCCAGCATCCAAACAGGGGGCGTCACCGGGGAGCTGTTTTTT. It is translated as CASIQTGGVTGELFF.

The rearrangement joins TRBV7-2 to TRBJ2-6; weak D call: TRBD2 (6 bases). V was clipped by 4 bases and J by 2 bases, with 9 bases between them. Germline values: CDR1 SGHTA, CDR2 FQGNSA. The CDR3 runs 15 residues. The CDR3 DNA is TGTGCCAGCAGCTACTCGGGGGCTGGGGCCAACGTCCTGACTTTC. Its translation: CASSYSGAGANVLTF.

This clone appeared once. The J gene is TRBJ1-1, the V gene TRBV11-3; D is undetermined. CDR3 size: 13 residues. Per germline, CDR1 SGHNT and CDR2 YENEEA. The germline V and J ends were trimmed by 2 bases and 1 base, with 5 bases remaining between them. CDR3 nucleotides: TGTGCCAGCAGCTTAAATTCGAACACTGAAGCTTTCTTT. Its protein is CASSLNSNTEAFF.

V is TRBV18 and J is TRBJ1-5; tentative D call: TRBD1 (6 bases). The CDR3 spans 15 residues. The germline V gene encodes CDR1 KGHSH and CDR2 LQKENI. V lost 2 bases and J lost 7, with 15 bases in between. The CDR3 nucleotides are TGTGCCAGCTCACCAGAACAGGGTGATTTGCAGCCCCAGCATTTT. It translates to CASSPEQGDLQPQHF.

V gene TRBV6-5 combines with J gene TRBJ2-2, with TRBD2 identical over 8 bases. CDR3 length equals 14 residues. Germline loops: CDR1 MNHEY, CDR2 SVGAGI. Germline trimming cut 6 bases from V and 3 bases from J; bases unmatched to any gene: 3. The DNA for the CDR3 is TGTGCCAGCAGAGGGACTAGTGACACCGGGGAGCTGTTTTTT. Translating gives CASRGTSDTGELFF.

This sequence joins TRBV10-3 and TRBJ1-3, with unresolved D. Between the trimmed V and J ends, which lost 4 bases and 8 bases, there was a span of 12 bases. The CDR3 extends over 13 amino acids. Germline V lookup: CDR1 ENHRY, CDR2 SYGVKD. In DNA, the CDR3 is TGTGCCATCAGTGGGGCTCTTAGGCACACCATATATTTT. The encoded protein is CAISGALRHTIYF.

V usage is TRBV19 and J usage is TRBJ2-1; tentatively, D is TRBD1 or TRBD2 (7 bases each). Germline V lookup: CDR1 LNHDA, CDR2 SQIVND (reference sequence). V lost 10 bases and J 7 bases, leaving 20 bases between the germline ends. The CDR3 length is 14 residues. The CDR3 sequence: CATSGGEMANEQFF. DNA for the CDR3: TGTGCCACCTCAGGGGGGGAAATGGCGAATGAGCAGTTCTTC.

V gene TRBV5-1 combines with J gene TRBJ1-1; 7 bases are shared with TRBD1. The CDR3 spans 14 residues. The germline V gene has CDR1 SGHRS and CDR2 YFSETQ. Losses at the gene ends were 7 bases for V and 2 bases for J; bases not matched to a gene: 8. The CDR3: CASSSEGANTEAFF. As DNA, the CDR3 is TGCGCCAGCTCTTCCGAGGGGGCAAACACTGAAGCTTTCTTT.

The V call is TRBV5-1, the J call TRBJ1-6; D call uncertain. Germline V gene data show CDR1 as SGHRS and CDR2 as YFSETQ. Deletions cut 4 bases from V and 3 bases from J, with 8 bases between. The CDR3 runs 14 residues. CDR3 coding DNA: TGCGCCAGCAGCGACCGGGACTATAATTCACCCCTCCACTTT. Translated, it gives CASSDRDYNSPLHF.

J is TRBJ2-2 and V is TRBV9; maybe TRBD1 (6 bases). Germline V gene sequence: CDR1 SGDLS, CDR2 YYNGEE. V was clipped by 4 bases and J by 2 bases, with 12 bases between them. The CDR3 totals 15 residues. CDR3 sequence reads: CASSFRTENTGELFF. CDR3 coding DNA: TGTGCCAGCAGCTTCAGGACAGAAAACACCGGGGAGCTGTTTTTT. Combining the CDR3 with reference TRBV9 and TRBJ2-2 gives the whole variable domain DSGVTQTPKHLITATGQRVTLRCSPRSGDLSVYWYQQSLDQGLQFLIQYYNGEERAKGNILERFSAQQFPDLHSELNLSSLELGDSALYFCASSFRTENTGELFFGEGSRLTVL.

V gene TRBV10-2 combines with J gene TRBJ2-1; maybe TRBD2 (5 bases). Per germline, CDR1 WSHSY and CDR2 SAAADI. The CDR3 runs 13 residues. V dropped 11 bases and J dropped 2 bases, with 13 bases sitting between them. The CDR3 DNA reads as TGCGCCGGGTCGACGGGGACCTACAATGAGCAGTTCTTC. Translating gives CAGSTGTYNEQFF.

For this clone: Its ends do not fully match the called genes, so a read error is possible. V usage is TRBV7-7 and J usage is TRBJ1-4; TRBD1 aligns across 9 bases. The length of the CDR3 is 17 residues. Germline V lookup: CDR1 SSHAT, CDR2 FNYEAQ (reference sequence). CDR3 nucleotide sequence: TGTGCTAGCACCGACGGACAGGGGTGCCGCAAGAATGAAAAACTGTTTTTT. Its translation is CASTDGQGCRKNEKLFF.